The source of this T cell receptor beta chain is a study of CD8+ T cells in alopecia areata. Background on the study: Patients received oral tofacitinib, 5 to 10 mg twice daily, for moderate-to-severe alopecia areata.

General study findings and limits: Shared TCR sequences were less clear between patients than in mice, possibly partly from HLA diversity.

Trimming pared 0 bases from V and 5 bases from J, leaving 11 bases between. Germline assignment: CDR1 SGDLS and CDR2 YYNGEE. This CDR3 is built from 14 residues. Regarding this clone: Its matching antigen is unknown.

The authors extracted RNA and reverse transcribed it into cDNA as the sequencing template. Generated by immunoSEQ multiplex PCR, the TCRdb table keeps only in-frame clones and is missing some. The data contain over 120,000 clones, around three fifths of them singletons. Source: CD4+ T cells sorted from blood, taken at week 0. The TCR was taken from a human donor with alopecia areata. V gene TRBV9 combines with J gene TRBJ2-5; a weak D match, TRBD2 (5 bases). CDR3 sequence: CASSVGEPQETQYF. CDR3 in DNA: TGTGCCAGCAGCGTAGGGGAGCCCCAGGAGACCCAGTACTTC.